Sequencing of this TCR beta chain was carried out in a study of blood T cell repertoires in COVID-19. About the research overall: The analysed material was cDNA or gDNA that came from T cells, B-cell-depleted T cells, or PBMCs.

Per the authors' pipeline: For nucleated cells, counts were estimated from reference gene primer amplification. Produced via immunoSEQ multiplex PCR; TCRdb's table is partial and in-frame only. That table gives V, J and clone size, and the DNA gave D and trimming. The sample lists 85,000 to 100,000 clones, more than 75% occurring once. There are 14 residues in the CDR3. Losses at the gene ends were 0 bases for V and 8 bases for J; bases not matched to a gene: 7. CDR1 SQVTM and CDR2 ANQGSEA come from the germline V gene. Input material: peripheral blood. The TCR comes from a human donor in a cohort sampled during active COVID-19. This rearrangement joins TRBV29-1 to TRBJ2-1; 7 nucleotides line up with TRBD2. CDR3: CSVEDRLASDEQFF. The CDR3 nucleotides read TGCAGCGTTGAAGATCGACTAGCTTCGGATGAGCAGTTCTTC.